The 23 T cell receptor beta chains below all came from one sample that was sequenced in a study of blood T cell repertoires in COVID-19. Sequenced by immunoSEQ multiplex PCR; TCRdb stores in-frame clones only, minus some. The sample holds over 55,000 clones, over 70% seen once. The sample comprised peripheral blood. These receptors were obtained from a man aged 50-59 years with active COVID-19.

This clone is a singleton in its sample. The chain joins TRBV9 to TRBJ1-2; TRBD1 is a possible D gene (6 bases). Germline-derived CDR1 and CDR2 are SGDLS and YYNGEE. Trimming cost V 0 bases and J 0 bases, with 9 bases left between them. CDR3 size: 15 residues. CDR3 sequence (DNA): TGTGCCAGCAGCGTAGGGGGGCAGGCTAACTATGGCTACACCTTC. Its translation: CASSVGGQANYGYTF.

The chain uses TRBV14 and TRBJ2-7, with TRBD1 matching 7 bases. Germline V gene data show CDR1 as SGHDN and CDR2 as FVKESK. The CDR3 runs 14 residues. The J segment lost 3 bases and the V segment lost 1 base, leaving 3 bases of the junction unmatched. The CDR3 DNA reads TGTGCCAGCAGCCAAGGACAGGGTAGCTACGAGCAGTACTTC. This codes for CASSQGQGSYEQYF.

This rearrangement joins TRBV18 to TRBJ1-1, with 7 positions matching TRBD1. The CDR3 extends over 16 amino acids. With 4 bases clipped from V and 4 bases from J, the junction kept 12 bases outside the gene matches. The germline V gene has CDR1 KGHSH and CDR2 LQKENI. The CDR3 DNA reads TGTGCCAGCTCACGAAACCCAGGGGGTGGGGCCACTGAAGCTTTCTTT. Amino acid sequence: CASSRNPGGGATEAFF.

This chain uses TRBV6-2 or TRBV6-3 with TRBJ1-4, with 8 bases fitting TRBD1. The V and J ends lost 5 bases and 6 bases, in that order; junction bases with no gene match: 11. Germline loops: CDR1 MNHEY, CDR2 SVGEGT. The CDR3 is made up of 16 amino acids. In DNA, the CDR3 is TGTGCCAGCAGTACCCCCCCCAGGGGGCGTGATGAAAAACTGTTTTTT. This encodes CASSTPPRGRDEKLFF.

The chain has TRBV6-2 or TRBV6-3 and TRBJ2-1; 9 bases align to TRBD2. The CDR3 totals 15 residues. V lost 2 bases to trimming and J lost 4 bases; unmatched junction nucleotides: 3. The V gene's germline CDR1 is MNHEY and CDR2 SVGEGT. CDR3 sequence reads: CASSYVRGGYNEQFF. The DNA for the CDR3 is TGTGCCAGCAGTTACGTGCGGGGGGGGTACAATGAGCAGTTCTTC.

V and J are TRBV19 and TRBJ1-4; D uncertain. Per germline, CDR1 LNHDA and CDR2 SQIVND (reference sequence). With 8 bases removed from V and 6 bases from J, the gap between germline ends came to 16 bases. The CDR3 is 14 amino acids. The CDR3 DNA reads TGTGCCAGTTCCACGACGAGAGGGTATGAAAAACTGTTTTTT. Encoded protein: CASSTTRGYEKLFF.

The chain uses TRBV6-6 and TRBJ1-1; D gene uncertain. The CDR3 consists of 14 residues. Germline assignment: CDR1 MNHNY and CDR2 SVGAGI (reference sequence). Deletions cut 5 bases from V and 5 bases from J, with 15 bases between. The CDR3 region has the DNA TGTGCCAGCAGTATCTCTTCCGGAGCGACTGAAGCTTTCTTT. It translates to CASSISSGATEAFF.

This clone was detected only once. The chain uses TRBV7-3 and TRBJ2-5, with TRBD2 identical over 9 bases. The CDR3 consists of 16 residues. CDR1 is SGHTA and CDR2 is FQGTGA in the germline V gene. Trimming at V came to 5 bases and at J to 2 bases, leaving 9 bases not matched to a gene. CDR3 sequence: CASSPPTSGKQETQYF. In DNA form, the CDR3 reads TGTGCCAGCAGCCCGCCGACTAGCGGCAAACAAGAGACCCAGTACTTC.

The sample holds one count of this clone. The chain combines TRBV28 with TRBJ2-7; 8 nucleotides agree with TRBD2. Germline CDR1 and CDR2: MDHEN and SYDVKM. Germline trimming cut 6 bases from V and 3 bases from J; bases unmatched to any gene: 7. The CDR3 has 14 residues. The CDR3, as DNA: TGTGCCAGCAGGGCCCCGGGACTAGACTACGAGCAGTACTTC. Translation: CASRAPGLDYEQYF.

The J gene is TRBJ1-3, the V gene TRBV30, with TRBD1 identical over 9 bases. J gave up 1 base and V 2 bases, and 6 bases lay outside the gene matches. The CDR3 sequence is 16 residues long. Per germline, CDR1 GTSNPN and CDR2 SVGIG (reference sequence). Here the CDR3 reads CAWSLQGATSGNTIYF. The CDR3 DNA reads as TGTGCCTGGAGTCTACAGGGGGCGACGTCTGGAAACACCATATATTTT.

The sample holds a few counts of this clone. V gene TRBV19 combines with J gene TRBJ1-5, with TRBD1 identical over 7 bases. The germline V gene has CDR1 LNHDA and CDR2 SQIVND (reference sequence). The V segment lost 4 bases and the J segment 4 bases; nucleotides outside the gene matches: 4. CDR3 length: 14 residues. The CDR3 region has the DNA TGTGCCAGTAGTACGCCGGGACAGAATCAGCCCCAGCATTTT. This sequence encodes CASSTPGQNQPQHF.

In this sample, this clone turned up once. The chain recombines TRBV4-2 with TRBJ1-2; D unresolved. CDR3 size: 14 residues. V shed 2 bases and J shed 0 bases, with 7 bases lying between them. Germline CDR1 is LGHNA and CDR2 is YNFKEQ. CDR3 protein: CASSQPTPNYGYTF. The CDR3 DNA reads TGTGCCAGCAGCCAACCGACACCTAACTATGGCTACACCTTC.

The chain links TRBV4-1 to TRBJ2-7; the match to TRBD2 covers 8 bases. Trimming cost V 0 bases and J 2 bases; bases outside gene matches: 3. The CDR3 length is 15 residues. The V gene's germline CDR1 is MGHRA and CDR2 YSYEKL. The CDR3 coding sequence is TGCGCCAGCAGCCAAGAAGCACTAGCGGCCTACGAGCAGTACTTC. Protein sequence: CASSQEALAAYEQYF.

The chain links TRBV5-1 to TRBJ1-1; 12 positions agree with TRBD1. V lost 4 bases to trimming and J lost 1 base; unmatched junction nucleotides: 5. Germline-derived CDR1 and CDR2 are SGHRS and YFSETQ. CDR3 length: 16 residues. CDR3 sequence (DNA): TGCGCCAGCAGCGCGGGACAGGGGGCCGGGAACACTGAAGCTTTCTTT. It yields the protein CASSAGQGAGNTEAFF.

The chain combines TRBV14 with TRBJ2-1; perhaps TRBD1 as D (6 bases). Germline V lookup: CDR1 SGHDN, CDR2 FVKESK. Trimming removed 3 bases at V and 6 bases at J, with 9 bases between. The CDR3 consists of 13 residues. The CDR3 loop reads CASSQMTGNEQFF. CDR3 in DNA: TGTGCCAGCAGCCAGATGACAGGCAATGAGCAGTTCTTC.

The genes are TRBV7-3 and TRBJ2-7; a possible D gene is TRBD2 (6 bases). The length of the CDR3 is 14 residues. Germline V gene lookup returns CDR1 SGHTA and CDR2 FQGTGA. The ends were cut back, 3 bases at V and 1 base at J, with 10 bases in the middle. The CDR3 sequence: CASSLGDWSYEQYF. The CDR3 nucleotides read TGTGCCAGCAGCTTGGGGGACTGGTCCTACGAGCAGTACTTC.

The table lists this clone with a count of one. V is TRBV27 and J is TRBJ1-6, with 7 bases lining up with TRBD1. Germline CDR1 MNHEY, CDR2 SMNVEV (reference sequence). The CDR3 is made up of 15 amino acids. V lost 5 bases, J lost 6 bases, and 7 bases stayed unmatched. The chain's CDR3 is CASSAGTATNSPLHF. CDR3 nucleotide sequence: TGTGCCAGCAGTGCTGGGACAGCGACTAATTCACCCCTCCACTTT.

This rearrangement joins TRBV21-1 to TRBJ2-3; TRBD2, the table's D call, was not compared with the DNA. TRBV21-1 is termed a pseudogene. The CDR3 consists of 14 residues. The CDR3, as DNA: TGTGCCAAACAAGCGGGAGCGTGGGCAGATACGCAGTATTTT. It is translated as CAKQAGAWADTQYF.

The gene calls are TRBV4-3 and TRBJ2-7; D is possibly TRBD1 (5 bases). V lost 0 bases and J 3 bases, leaving 12 bases between the germline ends. Germline V gene lookup returns CDR1 LGHNA and CDR2 YSLEER. The CDR3 is made up of 15 amino acids. CDR3 nucleotides: TGCGCCAGCAGCCAAGATCGTGGGGCCTACTACGAGCAGTACTTC. Protein product: CASSQDRGAYYEQYF.

This chain connects TRBV7-2 to TRBJ1-4; D not resolved. The CDR3 length is 16 residues. V lost 0 bases and J lost 1, with 9 bases in between. Germline values: CDR1 SGHTA, CDR2 FQGNSA. The CDR3 DNA is TGTGCCAGCAGCTTAGCCCGGGGAGGAACTAATGAAAAACTGTTTTTT. Its translation: CASSLARGGTNEKLFF.

This sequence joins TRBV10-3 and TRBJ1-1; 7 positions match TRBD1. The CDR3 contains 15 residues. J was trimmed by 2 bases and V by 6 bases; bases with no gene match: 9. Germline values: CDR1 ENHRY, CDR2 SYGVKD. CDR3: CAIRTSTGSNTEAFF. CDR3 nucleotides: TGTGCCATCAGGACTTCGACAGGGAGCAACACTGAAGCTTTCTTT.

The chain uses TRBV19 and TRBJ2-3; D ambiguous. Germline CDR1 is LNHDA and CDR2 is SQIVND (reference sequence). The CDR3 covers 15 residues. V shed 0 bases and J shed 7 bases, with 14 bases lying between them. CDR3 bases: TGTGCCAGTAGTATAGAGGCAGGTAGGCCCAATACGCAGTATTTT. It specifies CASSIEAGRPNTQYF.

CDR3 DNA: TGTGCCAGCAGCCAATCGGGGCGGGGGGATCGGAATACGCAGTATTTT. Amino acid sequence: CASSQSGRGDRNTQYF. This chain joins TRBV7-9 and TRBJ2-3, with TRBD2 identical over 8 bases. The germline V gene encodes CDR1 SEHNR and CDR2 FQNEAQ (reference sequence). V lost 5 bases and J lost 7; bases outside the gene matches: 14. CDR3 size: 16 residues.